The 21 T cell receptor beta chains below all came from one sample that was sequenced in a study of early T cells in non-severe SARS-CoV-2 infection. MiXCR, applied by TCRdb to the 5' RACE reads, yields one record per CDR3 protein. The sample carries about 26,000 distinct CDR3 sequences, around 4.6% recorded once. What was sequenced was whole blood. The receptors here all came from an adult who was a healthcare worker with PCR-confirmed SARS-CoV-2 infection or an uninfected control (not recorded which).

This clonotype has ten or more counts. The chain links TRBV12-3 or TRBV12-4 to TRBJ2-2; D is possibly TRBD1 (5 bases). The ends were cut back, 5 bases at V and 3 bases at J, with 13 bases in the middle. CDR3 length: 15 amino acids. CDR3 DNA: TGTGCCAGCAGTCAAGGACATTTGTACACCGGGGAGCTGTTTTTT. This sequence encodes CASSQGHLYTGELFF.

This clonotype was observed many times. The chain employs TRBV20-1 and TRBJ2-1, with 10 nucleotides matching TRBD1. CDR1 and CDR2 from the germline V gene are DFQATT and SNEGSKA (reference sequence). J was trimmed by 4 bases and V by 7 bases; bases with no gene match: 7. There are 14 residues in the CDR3. DNA for the CDR3: TGCAGTGTCCAGAGGACAGGGGGGTACAATGAGCAGTTCTTC. It yields the protein CSVQRTGGYNEQFF.

This clonotype has at least ten counts. The rearrangement joins TRBV4-1 to TRBJ1-5; D unresolved. CDR3 length: 15 amino acids. Germline loops: CDR1 MGHRA, CDR2 YSYEKL. The V and J ends lost 1 base and 5 bases respectively, with 12 bases between them. The CDR3 reads CASSQVSVQDQPQHF. The CDR3 nucleotides are TGCGCCAGCAGCCAAGTCTCTGTGCAGGATCAGCCCCAGCATTTT.

This clonotype is labeled medium-sized. The J gene is TRBJ1-1, the V gene TRBV7-8; 9 bases fit TRBD1. V shed 5 bases, J shed 5 bases, and the junction held 3 bases outside the gene matches. This CDR3 has 13 amino acids. Germline CDR1 reads SGHVS; CDR2 reads FQNEAQ. CDR3 region: CASSLTGGTEAFF. Here the CDR3 DNA reads TGTGCCAGCAGCCTGACAGGGGGGACTGAAGCTTTCTTT.

This clonotype was counted at least ten times. The chain has TRBV5-5 and TRBJ2-3; no definite D call. The ends were cut back, 1 base at V and 2 bases at J, with 5 bases in the middle. Germline-derived CDR1 and CDR2 are SGHKS and YYEKEE (reference sequence). This CDR3 comprises 13 residues. The CDR3 DNA reads as TGTGCCAGCAGCTTGCTCCCCACAGATACGCAGTATTTT. It is translated as CASSLLPTDTQYF.

This clonotype was observed many times. The chain couples TRBV9 to TRBJ2-1; TRBD1 might be the D (6 bases). The V end was cut by 3 bases, the J end by 3 bases, with 7 bases between. The CDR3 loop spans 13 amino acids. Per the germline V gene, CDR1 is SGDLS and CDR2 is YYNGEE. In DNA form, the CDR3 reads TGTGCCAGCAGCGCGGACAGCTACAATGAGCAGTTCTTC. It specifies CASSADSYNEQFF.

The J gene is TRBJ1-6, the V gene TRBV27; D is undetermined. The V end was cut by 8 bases, the J end by 1 base, with 12 bases between. The CDR3 has 15 amino acids. Germline V gene lookup returns CDR1 MNHEY and CDR2 SMNVEV (reference sequence). CDR3 region: CASAPFASYNSPLHF. For the CDR3, the DNA is TGTGCCAGCGCTCCATTCGCGTCCTATAATTCACCCCTCCACTTT.

This clonotype was picked up many times. The chain links TRBV29-1 to TRBJ2-5, with D possibly being TRBD1 (5 bases). V gave up 8 bases and J gave up 6 bases, with 13 bases separating them. Germline values: CDR1 SQVTM, CDR2 ANQGSEA. The CDR3 has 11 residues. The CDR3 DNA sequence: TGCAGCACGACAGATGGGCAGACCCAGTACTTC. Its protein is CSTTDGQTQYF.

This clonotype was counted only a few times. The CDR3 sequence is CASSPLGREETQYF. CDR3 in DNA: TGTGCCAGCAGCCCGCTGGGCCGGGAGGAGACCCAGTACTTC. The chain links TRBV12-3 or TRBV12-4 to TRBJ2-5, with TRBD2 as a possible D gene (6 bases). The CDR3 has 14 amino acids. Trimming shortened V by 6 bases and J by 5 bases, and 16 bases separated the two germline ends.

This clonotype was picked up many times. The V call is TRBV5-4, the J call TRBJ2-7; D is perhaps TRBD2 (6 bases). V was clipped by 4 bases and J by 4 bases, with 15 bases between them. The germline V gene has CDR1 SGHNT and CDR2 YYREEE (reference sequence). The length of the CDR3 is 14 residues. The CDR3 coding sequence is TGTGCCAGCAGCAAGAAGGGACTTCAGTACGAGCAGTACGTC. Its translation: CASSKKGLQYEQYV.

This clonotype was seen just once. V is TRBV24-1 and J is TRBJ2-7, with a possible D match to TRBD1 (6 bases). Germline lookup yields CDR1 KGHDR and CDR2 SFDVKD. Trimming removed 4 bases at V and 9 bases at J, with 6 bases between. This CDR3 has 10 amino acids. CDR3 nucleotide sequence: TGTGCCACCAGTGAGACAGGGCAGTACGTC. Translated, it gives CATSETGQYV.

Ten or more counts support this clonotype. This chain connects TRBV20-1 to TRBJ2-3; the D gene is possibly TRBD2 (6 bases). Germline CDR1 is DFQATT and CDR2 is SNEGSKA (reference sequence). The CDR3 is made up of 17 amino acids. V was cut by 0 bases and J by 0 bases, with 16 bases left in between. The CDR3 region has the DNA TGCAGTGCTAGAGATAAGGCCGACGGGACTAGCACAGATACGCAGTATTTT. It is translated as CSARDKADGTSTDTQYF.

The chain employs TRBV9 and TRBJ2-5; 7 positions agree with TRBD1. CDR1 is SGDLS, CDR2 YYNGEE, per germline. V was pared by 1 base and J by 1 base, with 10 bases of the junction left unmatched. The CDR3 totals 17 residues. In nucleotides, the CDR3 is TGTGCCAGCAGCGTATCCCCCCTAGGGGGCAGCCAAGAGACCCAGTACTTC. As protein: CASSVSPLGGSQETQYF. The complete variable domain, with remaining parts taken from reference TRBV9 and TRBJ2-5, reads DSGVTQTPKHLITATGQRVTLRCSPRSGDLSVYWYQQSLDQGLQFLIQYYNGEERAKGNILERFSAQQFPDLHSELNLSSLELGDSALYFCASSVSPLGGSQETQYFGPGTRLLVL.

There are many counts of this clonotype. Here the CDR3 reads CASRPGQGNTGELFF. The CDR3 bases are TGTGCCAGCAGACCGGGACAGGGGAACACCGGGGAGCTGTTTTTT. The chain has TRBV2 and TRBJ2-2, with 9 bases that match TRBD1. J gave up 1 base and V 6 bases, and 3 bases lay outside the gene matches. CDR1 is SNHLY and CDR2 is FYNNEI in the germline V gene. CDR3 length: 15 residues.

In its sample, this clonotype was seen many times. V gene TRBV3-1 combines with J gene TRBJ2-7; either TRBD1 or TRBD2 may fit D (5 bases each). The germline V and J ends were trimmed by 0 bases and 5 bases, with 11 bases remaining between them. The germline V gene has CDR1 LGHDT and CDR2 YNNKEL (reference sequence). CDR3 length equals 14 residues. This CDR3 reads CASSQDLRGHEQYV. The DNA of the CDR3 is TGTGCCAGCAGCCAAGATCTTCGGGGACACGAGCAGTACGTC.

The V and J genes are TRBV7-9 and TRBJ2-7, with 8 bases that match TRBD2. Germline V CDR1 and CDR2: SEHNR, FQNEAQ (reference sequence). CDR3 size: 14 residues. The trim removed 5 bases at V and 6 bases at J, leaving 9 bases unmatched. The CDR3 DNA reads TGTGCCAGCAGCCTGCCTCAGGCGGGGGGCGAGCAGTACGTC. Translating gives CASSLPQAGGEQYV.

In this sample, this clonotype turned up many times. The chain joins TRBV19 to TRBJ2-3; 9 nucleotides match TRBD1. Germline V gene sequence: CDR1 LNHDA, CDR2 SQIVND (reference sequence). This CDR3 region has 13 residues. The V and J ends lost 7 bases and 4 bases, in that order; junction bases with no gene match: 3. This CDR3 reads CASKDRGPDTQYF. In DNA, the CDR3 is TGTGCCAGTAAGGACAGGGGACCAGATACGCAGTATTTT.

This clonotype was seen at least ten times. The rearrangement links TRBV30 to TRBJ1-2; weak D call: TRBD1 (5 bases). Trimming removed 2 bases at V and 6 bases at J, with 13 bases between. Germline-derived CDR1 and CDR2 are GTSNPN and SVGIG (reference sequence). There are 13 residues in the CDR3. In DNA form, the CDR3 reads TGTGCCTGGAGTTTTGCCAGGGCCGATGGCTACACCTTC. It specifies CAWSFARADGYTF.

The chain is built from TRBV12-3 or TRBV12-4 and TRBJ2-2; no definite D call. The CDR3 runs 12 residues. V shed 6 bases and J shed 2 bases, with 4 bases lying between them. The CDR3 bases are TGTGCCAGCAGGACAAACACCGGGGAGCTGTTTTTT. Amino acid sequence: CASRTNTGELFF.

This clonotype was picked up many times. V gene TRBV5-1 combines with J gene TRBJ1-2; 7 nucleotides line up with TRBD1. This CDR3 comprises 14 residues. Germline V lookup: CDR1 SGHRS, CDR2 YFSETQ. V trimming: 2 bases; J trimming: 2 bases; junction bases outside the gene matches: 3. CDR3: CASSFGTANYGYTF. The DNA of the CDR3 is TGCGCCAGCAGCTTCGGGACAGCGAACTATGGCTACACCTTC.

This clonotype was found many times. This chain uses TRBV4-1 with TRBJ2-5, with 13 nucleotides matching TRBD2. Germline CDR1 MGHRA, CDR2 YSYEKL. Trimming took 3 bases from V and 4 from J; bases not matched to a gene: 5. This CDR3 spans 16 amino acids. CDR3 bases: TGCGCCAGCAGCCAGGTTGGACTAGCGGGAGCAGAGACCCAGTACTTC. This codes for CASSQVGLAGAETQYF.